The 30 T cell receptor beta chains reported below all come from one sample, sequenced in a study of blood T cell repertoires in COVID-19. The method was immunoSEQ multiplex PCR; TCRdb's version includes in-frame clones alone and lacks a portion of them. This table has 65,000 to 80,000 clones, 82% appearing once. Source material: peripheral blood. These receptors came from a human donor in a cohort sampled during active COVID-19.

The chain couples TRBV11-2 to TRBJ2-3; D unclear. Trimming took 5 bases from V and 5 from J, leaving 11 bases between them. The germline CDR1 and CDR2 sequences are SGHAT and FQNNGV. The CDR3 runs to 13 residues. CDR3 sequence: CASSRQVQDTQYF. The CDR3, as DNA: TGTGCCAGCAGCAGGCAGGTACAAGATACGCAGTATTTT.

The chain has TRBV6-5 and TRBJ1-2; 11 bases align to TRBD1. V lost 0 bases to trimming and J lost 8 bases; unmatched junction nucleotides: 2. Germline V gene lookup returns CDR1 MNHEY and CDR2 SVGAGI. CDR3 length: 14 amino acids. The CDR3 bases are TGTGCCAGCAGTTACTCCCGGACAGGGGGCGGCTACACCTTC. Amino acids: CASSYSRTGGGYTF.

This clone was recorded once. This chain's CDR3 is CASSTTRTGKPYEQYF. DNA for the CDR3: TGTGCCAGTAGTACCACCAGGACAGGGAAACCTTACGAGCAGTACTTC. This chain connects TRBV19 to TRBJ2-7; 8 bases agree with TRBD1. The V gene's germline CDR1 is LNHDA and CDR2 SQIVND (reference sequence). This CDR3 comprises 16 residues. Losses at the gene ends were 4 bases for V and 4 bases for J; bases not matched to a gene: 12.

J is TRBJ2-2 and V is TRBV5-4; D possibly corresponds to TRBD1 (6 bases). With 0 bases removed from V and 4 bases from J, the gap between germline ends came to 10 bases. Germline V gives CDR1 SGHNT, CDR2 YYREEE (reference sequence). The CDR3 spans 15 residues. The CDR3 reads CASSLGGRGTGELFF. The CDR3 nucleotides read TGTGCCAGCAGCTTGGGGGGCAGGGGCACCGGGGAGCTGTTTTTT.

This clone showed up just once. The V and J genes are TRBV7-2 and TRBJ2-1; 11 bases fit TRBD2. The CDR3 sequence is 18 residues long. Germline V CDR1 and CDR2: SGHTA, FQGNSA. V dropped 2 bases and J dropped 0; count of bases not matched to a gene: 6. The chain's CDR3 is CASSLLRLAGSSYNEQFF. Written as DNA, the CDR3 is TGTGCCAGCAGCTTACTACGACTAGCGGGGAGCTCCTACAATGAGCAGTTCTTC.

The rearrangement links TRBV21-1 to TRBJ2-1; TRBD1 is the table's D call and was not checked against the DNA. TRBV21-1 is annotated as a pseudogene. There are 18 residues in the CDR3. Here the CDR3 reads CASTQGKDRGRTSNEQFF. The DNA for the CDR3 is TGTGCCAGCACCCAAGGTAAGGACAGGGGGCGAACAAGCAATGAGCAGTTCTTC.

The chain uses TRBV5-1 and TRBJ2-7, with 9 nucleotides matching TRBD1. CDR1 is SGHRS and CDR2 is YFSETQ in the germline V gene. The CDR3 runs to 14 residues. Trimming at V came to 4 bases and at J to 3 bases, leaving 5 bases not matched to a gene. CDR3 sequence: CASSRQGQGYEQYF. DNA for the CDR3: TGCGCCAGCAGCCGGCAGGGACAGGGCTACGAGCAGTACTTC.

The rearrangement links TRBV5-4 to TRBJ2-5, with TRBD2 matching 8 bases. Trimming cost V 3 bases and J 5 bases; bases outside gene matches: 6. Germline V CDR1 and CDR2: SGHNT, YYREEE (reference sequence). This CDR3 is built from 14 residues. The CDR3 nucleotides read TGTGCCAGCAGCTCCGGGGGGGTGGGGGAGACCCAGTACTTC. Translation: CASSSGGVGETQYF.

By frequency in the sample, this clone is medium-sized. The V call is TRBV4-2, the J call TRBJ2-3, with a possible D match to TRBD2 (6 bases). The CDR3 runs 15 residues. The germline V gene encodes CDR1 LGHNA and CDR2 YNFKEQ. V lost 1 base to trimming and J lost 2 bases, with 10 bases between them. CDR3 DNA sequence: TGTGCCAGCAGCCAAGCGGGGGAGCCCACAGATACGCAGTATTTT. It translates to CASSQAGEPTDTQYF.

The V call is TRBV28, the J call TRBJ2-6; TRBD1 aligns across 8 bases. This CDR3 is 20 amino acids long. The junction had 15 bases not matched to a gene; V was cut back by 5 bases and J by 0 bases. Per germline, CDR1 MDHEN and CDR2 SYDVKM. CDR3 protein: CASSPLLQGAVFSGANVLTF. CDR3 DNA sequence: TGTGCCAGCAGTCCCCTCCTTCAGGGGGCCGTTTTCTCTGGGGCCAACGTCCTGACTTTC. Drawing the rest from reference TRBV28 and TRBJ2-6, the complete variable domain is DVKVTQSSRYLVKRTGEKVFLECVQDMDHENMFWYRQDPGLGLRLIYFSYDVKMKEKGDIPEGYSVSREKKERFSLILESASTNQTSMYLCASSPLLQGAVFSGANVLTFGAGSRLTVL.

V is TRBV28 and J is TRBJ2-7, with 13 positions matching TRBD2. The germline V gene has CDR1 MDHEN and CDR2 SYDVKM. The CDR3 extends over 16 amino acids. With 6 bases clipped from V and 2 bases from J, the junction kept 7 bases outside the gene matches. The CDR3 sequence is CASSPGGTSGTYEQYF. The CDR3 DNA is TGTGCCAGCAGCCCAGGGGGGACTAGCGGGACCTACGAGCAGTACTTC.

This chain uses TRBV28 with TRBJ1-1; D unresolved. V was cut by 1 base and J by 6 bases, with 6 bases left in between. Per the germline V gene, CDR1 is MDHEN and CDR2 is SYDVKM. This CDR3 comprises 12 residues. The DNA of the CDR3 is TGTGCCAGCAGTTTATATCGTTCTGAAGCTTTCTTT. It yields the protein CASSLYRSEAFF.

This clone was counted only a few times. V is TRBV24-1 and J is TRBJ2-3; D uncertain. The germline V gene encodes CDR1 KGHDR and CDR2 SFDVKD. V lost 4 bases to trimming and J lost 0 bases, with 13 bases between them. This CDR3 is built from 16 residues. CDR3 nucleotides: TGTGCCACCAGTGAGGCCCTCGGGTTAAGCACAGATACGCAGTATTTT. Its protein product is CATSEALGLSTDTQYF.

The chain links TRBV23-1 to TRBJ2-1; 10 bases line up with TRBD1. TRBV23-1 is flagged as an ORF with uncertain function. The CDR3 has 16 residues. The J segment lost 10 bases and the V segment lost 4 bases, leaving 13 bases of the junction unmatched. The CDR3 is CASSPPGQGIFCEQFF. The CDR3 region has the DNA TGCGCCAGCAGTCCGCCGGGACAGGGGATATTTTGCGAGCAGTTCTTC.

V and J are TRBV12-3 or TRBV12-4 and TRBJ2-1; possibly TRBD2 for D (5 bases). V was shortened by 8 bases and J by 7 bases, with 9 bases between the two germline ends. This CDR3 contains 11 residues. DNA of the CDR3: TGTGCCAGCGGACTTAGAAATGAGCAGTTCTTC. Translation: CASGLRNEQFF.

This clone has only one observation. The J gene is TRBJ2-7, the V gene TRBV18; D is possibly TRBD1 (5 bases). The CDR3 has 14 residues. V was clipped by 1 base and J by 3 bases, with 10 bases between them. Germline V gives CDR1 KGHSH, CDR2 LQKENI. DNA of the CDR3: TGTGCCAGCTCACCACGAAGGCAGGGCTACGAGCAGTACTTC. This encodes CASSPRRQGYEQYF.

The V gene is TRBV18, the J gene TRBJ2-3; a possible D gene is TRBD1 (6 bases). The V gene lost 6 bases and the J gene lost 5 bases, with 18 bases spanning the gap. This CDR3 spans 15 amino acids. Germline assignment: CDR1 KGHSH and CDR2 LQKENI. As DNA, the CDR3 is TGTGCCAGCTCCCCCCAAGGGGGACCAGTAGATACGCAGTATTTT. Translating gives CASSPQGGPVDTQYF.

The V and J genes are TRBV20-1 and TRBJ2-2; a weak D match, TRBD1 (5 bases). Germline lookup yields CDR1 DFQATT and CDR2 SNEGSKA (reference sequence). With 4 bases removed from V and 6 bases from J, the gap between germline ends came to 6 bases. The CDR3 totals 11 residues. DNA for the CDR3: TGCAGTGCTAAAGGGGCCGGGGAGCTGTTTTTT. Its protein product is CSAKGAGELFF.

The chain is built from TRBV5-5 and TRBJ1-3; 7 nucleotides line up with TRBD1. Germline V gene sequence: CDR1 SGHKS, CDR2 YYEKEE (reference sequence). This CDR3 region has 18 residues. With 0 bases clipped from V and 2 bases from J, the junction kept 11 bases outside the gene matches. This CDR3 is CASSLAVTGIRAGNTIYF. The DNA for the CDR3 is TGTGCCAGCAGCTTGGCCGTGACAGGGATTCGAGCTGGAAACACCATATATTTT.

V gene TRBV7-9 combines with J gene TRBJ2-7; 10 bases are a match to TRBD1. After removal of 4 bases from V and 9 bases from J, the junction contained 6 bases not matched to a gene. Looked up from germline, CDR1 is SEHNR and CDR2 is FQNEAQ (reference sequence). The CDR3 contains 13 residues. CDR3 coding DNA: TGTGCCAGCAGCTCGGGACAGGGGCCCCGGCAGTACTTC. Amino acid sequence: CASSSGQGPRQYF.

The table lists this clone with a few counts. The chain combines TRBV19 with TRBJ1-4, with TRBD1 identical over 7 bases. J lost 3 bases, V lost 6 bases, and 4 bases had no gene match. The CDR3 totals 14 residues. Germline V gene lookup returns CDR1 LNHDA and CDR2 SQIVND (reference sequence). The CDR3 nucleotides are TGTGCCAGTAGCGAAGGGGGCCCTAATGAAAAACTGTTTTTT. Translation: CASSEGGPNEKLFF. Based on the CDR3 plus reference TRBV19 and TRBJ1-4, the full variable domain is DGGITQSPKYLFRKEGQNVTLSCEQNLNHDAMYWYRQDPGQGLRLIYYSQIVNDFQKGDIAEGYSVSREKKESFPLTVTSAQKNPTAFYLCASSEGGPNEKLFFGSGTQLSVL.

The V call is TRBV27, the J call TRBJ2-1; 12 nucleotides match TRBD2. The V and J ends lost 6 bases and 2 bases, in that order; junction bases with no gene match: 8. The CDR3 has 17 residues. Germline V gives CDR1 MNHEY, CDR2 SMNVEV (reference sequence). In DNA form, the CDR3 reads TGTGCCAGCAGGAAACTAGCGGGGGGCGGGACCTACAATGAGCAGTTCTTC. This sequence encodes CASRKLAGGGTYNEQFF.

The genes are TRBV5-4 and TRBJ2-1; D might be TRBD2 (7 bases). The CDR3 runs to 18 residues. Trimming removed 4 bases from V and 3 bases from J, with 23 bases in between. Germline values: CDR1 SGHNT, CDR2 YYREEE (reference sequence). This CDR3 is CASSHSGGGPAFYNEQFF. The CDR3 region has the DNA TGTGCCAGCAGCCACTCGGGCGGGGGCCCCGCCTTCTACAATGAGCAGTTCTTC.

The chain joins TRBV19 to TRBJ2-3; 9 bases are shared with TRBD2. Per the germline V gene, CDR1 is LNHDA and CDR2 is SQIVND (reference sequence). Trimming removed 9 bases from V and 4 bases from J; junction bases left unmatched: 5. The CDR3 extends over 13 amino acids. The CDR3 region has the DNA TGTGCCAGCGGACTAGCGTTGTCAGATACGCAGTATTTT. This gives the protein CASGLALSDTQYF. The whole variable domain, filled in from reference TRBV19 and TRBJ2-3, reads DGGITQSPKYLFRKEGQNVTLSCEQNLNHDAMYWYRQDPGQGLRLIYYSQIVNDFQKGDIAEGYSVSREKKESFPLTVTSAQKNPTAFYLCASGLALSDTQYFGPGTRLTVL.

The CDR3 nucleotides are TGTGCCTCCGGGACTCACTATGGCTACACCTTC. Protein: CASGTHYGYTF. The chain couples TRBV28 to TRBJ1-2; D possibly corresponds to TRBD1 (5 bases). This CDR3 is 11 amino acids long. V was cut by 11 bases and J by 3 bases, with 10 bases left in between. Germline V gene data show CDR1 as MDHEN and CDR2 as SYDVKM.

This clone was seen just once. The CDR3 nucleotides read TGTGCCAGTTCGGTCGTGAGGGGGGGCAACACCGGGGAGCTGTTTTTT. This translates into CASSVVRGGNTGELFF. V and J are TRBV19 and TRBJ2-2, with D maybe TRBD2 (7 bases). This CDR3 has 16 residues. CDR1 LNHDA and CDR2 SQIVND come from the germline V gene (reference sequence). Trimming left V 8 bases short and J 2 bases short, with 18 bases between.

The J gene is TRBJ1-6, the V gene TRBV19; D unresolved. V was shortened by 10 bases and J by 4 bases, with 20 bases between the two germline ends. CDR3 length: 16 residues. CDR1 LNHDA and CDR2 SQIVND come from the germline V gene (reference sequence). CDR3 nucleotides: TGTGCCAAGCCCCGCGGGGAGGGCCGTTATAATTCACCCCTCCACTTT. It is translated as CAKPRGEGRYNSPLHF. Full variable domain (outside the CDR3, taken from reference TRBV19 and TRBJ1-6): DGGITQSPKYLFRKEGQNVTLSCEQNLNHDAMYWYRQDPGQGLRLIYYSQIVNDFQKGDIAEGYSVSREKKESFPLTVTSAQKNPTAFYLCAKPRGEGRYNSPLHFGNGTRLTVT.

The gene calls are TRBV18 and TRBJ1-6; TRBD1 agrees at 7 bases. The junction had 10 bases not matched to a gene; V was cut back by 11 bases and J by 6 bases. Per the germline V gene, CDR1 is KGHSH and CDR2 is LQKENI. The CDR3 consists of 14 residues. The CDR3 region is CACRQGTFNSPLHF. CDR3 sequence (DNA): TGTGCCTGTCGACAGGGAACCTTTAATTCACCCCTCCACTTT.

The chain links TRBV9 to TRBJ2-2, with D maybe TRBD2 (5 bases). The CDR3 extends over 14 amino acids. The germline V gene encodes CDR1 SGDLS and CDR2 YYNGEE. The V and J ends lost 5 bases and 1 base respectively, with 9 bases between them. The CDR3, as DNA: TGTGCCAGCAGGCGGGCGGAGAACACCGGGGAGCTGTTTTTT. It encodes CASRRAENTGELFF. The entire variable domain, with the rest obtained from reference TRBV9 and TRBJ2-2, is as follows: DSGVTQTPKHLITATGQRVTLRCSPRSGDLSVYWYQQSLDQGLQFLIQYYNGEERAKGNILERFSAQQFPDLHSELNLSSLELGDSALYFCASRRAENTGELFFGEGSRLTVL.

J is TRBJ1-2 and V is TRBV6-5, with D unresolved. With 2 bases removed from V and 4 bases from J, the gap between germline ends came to 8 bases. The CDR3 covers 13 residues. Looked up from germline, CDR1 is MNHEY and CDR2 is SVGAGI. CDR3 loop: CASSYGQFYGYTF. The CDR3 nucleotides are TGTGCCAGCAGTTACGGGCAGTTCTATGGCTACACCTTC.